These 2 T cell receptor beta chains came from one sample sequenced in a study of T cell responses to AZD1222 COVID-19 vaccine (dated by TCRdb to the early 2020s). Library creation used the immunoSEQ multiplex PCR assay. Not all clones reach the TCRdb copy of this immuneACCESS table, which keeps in-frame sequences only. Checked studies attribute under half of the gap to unresolved V genes and leave the rest unexplained. The sample includes around 190,000 clones, with about 90% observed a single time. The leading ten clones occupy 0.4% to 0.5% of the sample. Interpreted using the paper, the time point label stands for: baseline before first vaccination. The material was peripheral blood, obtained on day 0 of AZD1222 vaccination. The origin of the receptors is an adult in good health.

The chain has TRBV4-2 and TRBJ2-6; the match to TRBD1 covers 7 bases. Unmatched junction bases numbered 0, after V lost 1 base and J lost 0 bases. This CDR3 has 16 residues. CDR1 LGHNA and CDR2 YNFKEQ come from the germline V gene. CDR3 protein: CASSQAGGSGANVLTF. CDR3 nucleotides: TGTGCCAGCAGCCAAGCAGGGGGCTCTGGGGCCAACGTCCTGACTTTC.

The chain couples TRBV15 to TRBJ2-1, with D perhaps given as TRBD1 or TRBD2 (5 bases each). V lost 9 bases, J lost 5 bases, and 14 bases lay in between. Germline-derived CDR1 and CDR2 are LNHNV and YYDKDF (reference sequence). The CDR3 has 13 amino acids. CDR3 region: CATAGDHHNEQFF. The CDR3 nucleotides are TGTGCCACAGCCGGGGACCATCACAATGAGCAGTTCTTC.